This TCR beta chain was identified in a study of cytomegalovirus exposure and HLA in healthy donors. Amplification used 60 Vbeta primers and 13 Jbeta primers. The method was immunoSEQ multiplex PCR; TCRdb's version includes in-frame clones alone and lacks a portion of them. The sample consists of some 170,000 clones, about 86% of them appearing once. This clone was counted only a few times. This CDR3 contains 14 residues. Germline assignment: CDR1 SGHDT and CDR2 YYEEEE. V trimming: 4 bases; J trimming: 4 bases; junction bases outside the gene matches: 7. The TCR sequence derives from a woman aged 25 to 39 in good health and CMV-seronegative. The rearrangement links TRBV5-6 to TRBJ2-7; 8 bases align to TRBD2. Sequenced input: PBMCs. The CDR3 coding sequence is TGTGCCAGCAGCGCGAGCGGGAGCGTTTACGAGCAGTACTTC. It codes for CASSASGSVYEQYF.